The next 12 T cell receptor beta chains were all read from a single sample in a study of T cell clones after liver transplantation. The repertoire was sequenced with immunoSEQ multiplex PCR; TCRdb's copy has only in-frame clones and lacks some. The data contain 15,000 or so clones, roughly 85% of them singletons. This material consisted of CD8+ T cells from blood, taken approximately 45 months after liver transplant. The receptors originated from a human patient who received a liver transplant. Some T cells may have come from the graft donor.

The chain combines TRBV27 with TRBJ2-4, with D unresolved. V was shortened by 10 bases and J by 2 bases, with 15 bases between the two germline ends. The CDR3 loop spans 14 amino acids. Germline lookup yields CDR1 MNHEY and CDR2 SMNVEV (reference sequence). CDR3 nucleotide sequence: TGTGCCACCTCTCTGGGTAGTTCCAAAAACATTCAGTACTTC. It translates to CATSLGSSKNIQYF.

The CDR3 DNA follows: TGTGCCGCCAGCTCGTTCCCGAACACTGAAGCTTTCTTT. This translates into CAASSFPNTEAFF. The rearrangement joins TRBV2 to TRBJ1-1; D is unclear. The V and J ends lost 11 bases and 1 base respectively, with 14 bases between them. The CDR3 has 13 amino acids. The germline V gene encodes CDR1 SNHLY and CDR2 FYNNEI.

The gene calls are TRBV15 and TRBJ1-5; D is unresolved. Germline CDR1 reads LNHNV; CDR2 reads YYDKDF (reference sequence). V lost 4 bases, J lost 0 bases, and 10 bases lay in between. The CDR3 runs to 15 residues. The CDR3 region has the DNA TGTGCCACCAGCATTCAACGGGTTAGCAATCAGCCCCAGCATTTT. The encoded protein is CATSIQRVSNQPQHF.

This clone is categorized as large (0.1 to 1%). The chain combines TRBV28 with TRBJ2-3, with D possibly TRBD2 on 5 matching bases. Germline assignment: CDR1 MDHEN and CDR2 SYDVKM. CDR3 length equals 15 residues. The V gene lost 6 bases and the J gene lost 3 bases, with 16 bases spanning the gap. CDR3 DNA: TGTGCCAGCAGCAGCTTAGCGTCCGGGACAGATACGCAGTATTTT. It codes for CASSSLASGTDTQYF.

The CDR3 coding sequence is TGTGCCACCTCTTTGGAAGGGCTCGGCAATCAGCCCCAGCATTTT. This codes for CATSLEGLGNQPQHF. This chain links TRBV15 with TRBJ1-5; D is uncertain. CDR1 LNHNV and CDR2 YYDKDF come from the germline V gene (reference sequence). With 8 bases removed from V and 2 bases from J, the gap between germline ends came to 16 bases. The CDR3 is made up of 15 amino acids.

The J gene is TRBJ1-2, the V gene TRBV7-3, with 7 nucleotides matching TRBD1. The germline V gene has CDR1 SGHTA and CDR2 FQGTGA. This CDR3 is built from 15 residues. With 5 bases clipped from V and 4 bases from J, the junction kept 10 bases outside the gene matches. CDR3 nucleotide sequence: TGTGCCAGCAGCCCAGAGGGGGCGCGTCCCTATGGCTACACCTTC. This encodes CASSPEGARPYGYTF.

This chain uses TRBV9 with TRBJ2-7; 11 positions match TRBD2. The CDR3 totals 14 residues. The germline V gene encodes CDR1 SGDLS and CDR2 YYNGEE. Trimming at V came to 4 bases and at J to 3 bases, leaving 3 bases not matched to a gene. CDR3 amino acids: CASSPGTSGYEQYF. The DNA of the CDR3 is TGTGCCAGCAGCCCGGGGACTAGCGGCTACGAGCAGTACTTC.

The V gene is TRBV5-4, the J gene TRBJ1-2, with a weak D call TRBD1 (5 bases). Trimming left V 0 bases short and J 7 bases short, with 13 bases between. Looked up from germline, CDR1 is SGHNT and CDR2 is YYREEE (reference sequence). This CDR3 has 14 residues. The CDR3, as DNA: TGTGCCAGCAGCTTGGCCGTAGGGGAGGTTGGCTACACCTTC. Protein: CASSLAVGEVGYTF.

This rearrangement joins TRBV10-1 to TRBJ1-1; D is undetermined. Looked up from germline, CDR1 is WNHNN and CDR2 is SYGVQD (reference sequence). This CDR3 spans 14 amino acids. The V gene lost 5 bases and the J gene lost 3 bases, with 13 bases spanning the gap. CDR3 protein: CASSIAPLDTEAFF. CDR3 nucleotide sequence: TGCGCCAGCAGTATTGCCCCGTTGGACACTGAAGCTTTCTTT.

This clone appeared a few times. The chain combines TRBV5-4 with TRBJ1-1; D may be TRBD1 (5 bases). This CDR3 is built from 12 residues. V shed 6 bases and J shed 5 bases, with 11 bases lying between them. Germline lookup yields CDR1 SGHNT and CDR2 YYREEE (reference sequence). Written as DNA, the CDR3 is TGTGCCAGCAAAGGGGATGGAACTGAAGCTTTCTTT. Its protein product is CASKGDGTEAFF.

The rearrangement uses TRBV4-3 and TRBJ2-1, with D uncertain. V gave up 0 bases and J gave up 7 bases, with 10 bases separating them. CDR1 is LGHNA, CDR2 YSLEER, per germline. There are 14 residues in the CDR3. CDR3 coding DNA: TGCGCCAGCAGCCAAGAATGGCAGATGAATGAGCAGTTCTTC. It encodes CASSQEWQMNEQFF.

V and J are TRBV5-4 and TRBJ1-6, with a possible D match to TRBD1 (6 bases). CDR3 length: 16 amino acids. In germline, CDR1 is SGHNT, CDR2 YYREEE (reference sequence). Trimming removed 0 bases at V and 4 bases at J, with 11 bases between. The CDR3 reads CASSLEQGVYNSPLHF. The DNA of the CDR3 is TGTGCCAGCAGCTTGGAACAGGGTGTGTATAATTCACCCCTCCACTTT.